Following are 19 T cell receptor beta chains from one sample sequenced in a study of control samples from healthy donors and cancer patients. The table came from immunoSEQ multiplex PCR; TCRdb's copy has only in-frame clones and leaves some out. Of some 150,000 clones in the sample, 75% to 95% are singletons; the top ten hold about 1.6%. Sample: blood. These receptors all come from a woman younger than 45 in good health.

The rearrangement uses TRBV6-5 and TRBJ2-1, with D possibly being TRBD1 (6 bases). This CDR3 spans 13 amino acids. Trimming took 7 bases from V and 4 from J, leaving 11 bases between them. CDR1 MNHEY and CDR2 SVGAGI come from the germline V gene. This CDR3 reads CASTPRGYNEQFF. CDR3 coding DNA: TGTGCCAGCACCCCCAGGGGTTACAATGAGCAGTTCTTC.

The J gene is TRBJ1-5, the V gene TRBV5-1; perhaps TRBD1 as D (5 bases). The germline gives CDR1 SGHRS, CDR2 YFSETQ. The CDR3 totals 14 residues. Trimming cost V 2 bases and J 6 bases, with 12 bases left between them. The CDR3 DNA is TGCGCCAGCAGCTTCCAGGGCGTGATTCAGCCCCAGCATTTT. Translating gives CASSFQGVIQPQHF.

The chain couples TRBV19 to TRBJ2-5; tentatively, D is TRBD1 (6 bases). The germline V and J ends were trimmed by 4 bases and 5 bases, with 11 bases remaining between them. The germline CDR1 and CDR2 sequences are LNHDA and SQIVND (reference sequence). The CDR3 contains 13 residues. CDR3 loop: CASSSGGRETQYF. The CDR3 DNA reads as TGTGCCAGTAGTAGTGGGGGCAGGGAGACCCAGTACTTC.

V is TRBV7-8 and J is TRBJ2-7; 9 bases match TRBD1. V lost 5 bases and J lost 2; bases outside the gene matches: 7. Germline values: CDR1 SGHVS, CDR2 FQNEAQ. This CDR3 is built from 15 residues. CDR3 in amino acids: CASSEGQGQAYEQYF. The CDR3 DNA reads as TGTGCCAGCAGCGAAGGACAGGGGCAGGCCTACGAGCAGTACTTC.

V and J are TRBV4-2 and TRBJ2-1; 10 bases line up with TRBD1. The ends lost 5 bases at V and 3 bases at J; junction bases unmatched: 4. This CDR3 is 15 amino acids long. Germline assignment: CDR1 LGHNA and CDR2 YNFKEQ. The CDR3 loop reads CASSRGTGVYNEQFF. CDR3 nucleotides: TGTGCCAGCAGCAGGGGGACAGGGGTCTACAATGAGCAGTTCTTC.

This chain connects TRBV18 to TRBJ2-2; 8 positions match TRBD1. Germline-derived CDR1 and CDR2 are KGHSH and LQKENI. The length of the CDR3 is 16 residues. The trim removed 0 bases at V and 4 bases at J, leaving 4 bases unmatched. CDR3 in amino acids: CASSPPWQGATGELFF. The DNA of the CDR3 is TGTGCCAGCTCACCACCGTGGCAGGGGGCCACCGGGGAGCTGTTTTTT.

The rearrangement uses TRBV6-2 or TRBV6-3 and TRBJ2-7; a weak D match, TRBD1 (6 bases). Trimming pared 3 bases from V and 2 bases from J, leaving 11 bases between. The CDR3 contains 14 residues. Germline CDR1 MNHEY, CDR2 SVGEGT. CDR3 in DNA: TGTGCCAGCAGTTATTACAGGGCTACCTACGAGCAGTACTTC. It encodes CASSYYRATYEQYF.

The chain is built from TRBV27 and TRBJ2-3; 10 bases match TRBD2. V lost 6 bases to trimming and J lost 8 bases; unmatched junction nucleotides: 2. Germline V gene sequence: CDR1 MNHEY, CDR2 SMNVEV (reference sequence). The CDR3 has 12 amino acids. The CDR3 reads CASSLAGGTQYF. The CDR3 coding sequence is TGTGCCAGCAGCTTAGCGGGAGGTACGCAGTATTTT.

V usage is TRBV15 and J usage is TRBJ2-2; 10 nucleotides match TRBD1. Germline trimming cut 3 bases from V and 4 bases from J; bases unmatched to any gene: 5. Germline values: CDR1 LNHNV, CDR2 YYDKDF (reference sequence). This CDR3 spans 16 amino acids. The CDR3, as DNA: TGTGCCACCAGCAGGCCGACAGGGGGCGGCACCGGGGAGCTGTTTTTT. This encodes CATSRPTGGGTGELFF.

The chain uses TRBV6-2 or TRBV6-3 and TRBJ1-6; D is perhaps TRBD1 (6 bases). Trimming removed 6 bases from V and 6 bases from J, with 12 bases in between. The germline V gene has CDR1 MNHEY and CDR2 SVGEGT. The length of the CDR3 is 14 residues. CDR3: CASSPGTPNSPLHF. CDR3 nucleotide sequence: TGTGCCAGCAGCCCCGGGACACCTAATTCACCCCTCCACTTT.

CDR3 loop: CASSGGRTDTQYF. In DNA, the CDR3 is TGTGCCAGCAGCGGGGGGAGGACAGATACGCAGTATTTT. The V call is TRBV6-4, the J call TRBJ2-3, with 7 bases identical to TRBD2. In germline, CDR1 is MRHNA, CDR2 SNTAGT. The junction had 3 bases not matched to a gene; V was cut back by 6 bases and J by 3 bases. The CDR3 has 13 amino acids.

The gene calls are TRBV7-3 and TRBJ1-2, with TRBD1 matching 9 bases. The CDR3 totals 13 residues. Unmatched junction bases numbered 3, after V lost 5 bases and J lost 5 bases. CDR1 SGHTA and CDR2 FQGTGA come from the germline V gene. The CDR3 sequence: CASSTDRGYGYTF. CDR3 sequence (DNA): TGTGCCAGCAGCACCGACAGGGGGTATGGCTACACCTTC.

The V call is TRBV6-1, the J call TRBJ2-7; D is tentatively TRBD1 or TRBD2 (5 bases each). V lost 0 bases and J 3 bases, leaving 9 bases between the germline ends. The germline gives CDR1 MNHNS, CDR2 SASEGT. The CDR3 loop spans 14 amino acids. This CDR3 reads CASSEAWGNYEQYF. CDR3 nucleotides: TGTGCCAGCAGTGAAGCGTGGGGGAACTACGAGCAGTACTTC.

CDR3 DNA sequence: TGTGCCAGCAGGGACAAAAGCACAGATACGCAGTATTTT. Translation: CASRDKSTDTQYF. The chain employs TRBV7-6 and TRBJ2-3; D is perhaps TRBD1 (5 bases). This CDR3 comprises 13 residues. Between the trimmed V and J ends, which lost 6 bases and 0 bases, there was a span of 7 bases. Germline V CDR1 and CDR2: SGHVS, FNYEAQ.

This sequence joins TRBV4-2 and TRBJ2-7; 8 positions match TRBD2. The CDR3 contains 15 residues. The ends lost 0 bases at V and 2 bases at J; junction bases unmatched: 3. Germline V gene lookup returns CDR1 LGHNA and CDR2 YNFKEQ. The CDR3, as DNA: TGTGCCAGCAGCCAAGAGGGAGCGGGGGCCTACGAGCAGTACTTC. Its protein product is CASSQEGAGAYEQYF.

The V call is TRBV25-1, the J call TRBJ1-4, with 7 bases lining up with TRBD1. This CDR3 spans 16 amino acids. Trimming at V came to 0 bases and at J to 7 bases, leaving 8 bases not matched to a gene. Germline V gives CDR1 MGHDK, CDR2 SYGVNS. The CDR3 DNA reads TGTGCCAGCAGTGAATACCCGACAGGGATTACTGAAAAACTGTTTTTT. Its translation is CASSEYPTGITEKLFF.

The chain joins TRBV9 to TRBJ2-1; D is unclear. This CDR3 has 14 residues. Germline V gene data show CDR1 as SGDLS and CDR2 as YYNGEE. V was trimmed by 0 bases and J by 1 base, leaving 5 bases between them. CDR3 nucleotide sequence: TGTGCCAGCAGCGTAGAACAGTCCTACAATGAGCAGTTCTTC. It codes for CASSVEQSYNEQFF.

This clone was detected once. The chain has TRBV3-1 (or the pseudogene TRBV3-2) and TRBJ1-1; 7 positions agree with TRBD1. Trimming at V came to 5 bases and at J to 3 bases, leaving 6 bases not matched to a gene. Germline values: CDR1 LGHDT, CDR2 YNNKEL (reference sequence). This CDR3 comprises 14 residues. The CDR3 nucleotides read TGTGCCAGCAGCAAGGGACAGTCGTACACTGAAGCTTTCTTT. It is translated as CASSKGQSYTEAFF.

V is TRBV27 and J is TRBJ1-2; a possible D gene is TRBD1 (6 bases). This CDR3 is 13 amino acids long. Per germline, CDR1 MNHEY and CDR2 SMNVEV (reference sequence). The ends were cut back, 5 bases at V and 0 bases at J, with 7 bases in the middle. In DNA form, the CDR3 reads TGTGCCAGCAGTACAGGGCCTAACTATGGCTACACCTTC. Protein sequence: CASSTGPNYGYTF.